This T cell receptor (beta chain) was obtained from a study of regulatory T cells in long-lasting Graves disease. The TCR beta library used iRepertoire HTBI primers with Arm-PCR amplification of CDR3. Original methodology: Identification yielded some 65 TRBV and some 15 TRBJ segments across samples. MiXCR, run by TCRdb on the multiplex PCR reads, gives a single entry per CDR3 protein. These V and J calls originate from TCRdb's pipeline instead of the authors' own analysis. The table has under 500,000 distinct CDR3 sequences, roughly 20% seen once. Germline V CDR1 and CDR2: SGHTA, FQGNSA. V lost 7 bases, J lost 2 bases, and 9 bases stayed unmatched. This CDR3 has 16 amino acids. Time point of the sample: persistent/refractory GD, antithyroid drugs over 5 years with positive TRAb. After RNA was extracted from PBMCs, the TCR library was made from it. A few counts support this clonotype.

The starting material was peripheral blood mononuclear cells (PBMCs), obtained when the disease was refractory, from a patient treated with antithyroid drugs. The V gene is TRBV7-2, the J gene TRBJ2-7; 12 bases fit TRBD2. The receptor was derived from a female donor with Graves disease. DNA of the CDR3: TGTGCCAGCATCCCGGGACTAGCGGGTCGCCCCTACGAGCAGTACTTC. Protein: CASIPGLAGRPYEQYF.